A single sample gave rise to the 21 T cell receptor beta chains below, sequenced in a study of early T cells in non-severe SARS-CoV-2 infection. TCRdb called the 5' RACE reads again in MiXCR, with one record for every CDR3 protein. Of 80,000 to 100,000 distinct CDR3 sequences listed, around 10% are singletons. Sequencing used whole blood, obtained at baseline. The receptors were sampled from an adult who was a healthcare worker with PCR-confirmed SARS-CoV-2 infection or an uninfected control (not recorded which).

The chain carries TRBV2 and TRBJ2-1, with 9 positions matching TRBD2. Germline lookup yields CDR1 SNHLY and CDR2 FYNNEI. The junction had 0 bases not matched to a gene; V was cut back by 4 bases and J by 8 bases. CDR3 size: 12 residues. As DNA, the CDR3 is TGTGCCAGCAGTGGACTAGCGGATGAGCAGTTCTTC. It specifies CASSGLADEQFF.

In this sample, this clonotype turned up many times. V gene TRBV11-2 combines with J gene TRBJ1-5, with D tentatively TRBD1 (5 bases). The CDR3 runs to 15 residues. CDR1 is SGHAT, CDR2 FQNNGV, per germline. V shed 1 base and J shed 5 bases, with 12 bases lying between them. The CDR3 loop reads CASSLGTGWDQPQHF. The CDR3 DNA follows: TGTGCCAGCAGCTTAGGCACAGGATGGGATCAGCCCCAGCATTTT.

This chain uses TRBV11-2 with TRBJ2-1; 8 nucleotides agree with TRBD2. This CDR3 comprises 14 residues. With 7 bases clipped from V and 3 bases from J, the junction kept 5 bases outside the gene matches. Germline lookup yields CDR1 SGHAT and CDR2 FQNNGV. The CDR3 spells CASNQRGRYNEQFF. For the CDR3, the DNA is TGTGCCAGCAACCAGCGGGGGCGCTACAATGAGCAGTTCTTC.

This clonotype was counted between two and nine times. The chain joins TRBV11-2 to TRBJ1-1; maybe TRBD1 (5 bases). V was trimmed by 1 base and J by 4 bases, leaving 16 bases between them. CDR1 is SGHAT and CDR2 is FQNNGV in the germline V gene. The CDR3 is 16 amino acids. CDR3 amino acids: CASSLVAGLTGTEAFF. CDR3 DNA sequence: TGTGCCAGCAGCTTAGTGGCGGGGCTGACTGGCACTGAAGCTTTCTTT.

V and J are TRBV5-1 and TRBJ1-1; tentative D call: TRBD1 (6 bases). The V gene's germline CDR1 is SGHRS and CDR2 YFSETQ. The CDR3 has 16 amino acids. V gave up 7 bases and J gave up 4 bases, with 23 bases separating them. This CDR3 is CASYFGGPTDLTEAFF. The DNA for the CDR3 is TGCGCCAGCTATTTCGGGGGCCCGACCGACCTCACTGAAGCTTTCTTT.

The V and J genes are TRBV7-2 and TRBJ2-3; 7 bases fit TRBD2. Trimming at V came to 3 bases and at J to 4 bases, leaving 7 bases not matched to a gene. Germline assignment: CDR1 SGHTA and CDR2 FQGNSA. The length of the CDR3 is 15 residues. The CDR3 nucleotides read TGTGCCAGCAGCTTCGGCGGGAGTGGCCCAGATACGCAGTATTTT. Translated, it gives CASSFGGSGPDTQYF.

The J gene is TRBJ2-2, the V gene TRBV4-1; 9 bases fit TRBD2. This CDR3 comprises 16 residues. Germline CDR1 reads MGHRA; CDR2 reads YSYEKL. Trimming took 1 base from V and 6 from J; bases not matched to a gene: 6. Written as DNA, the CDR3 is TGCGCCAGCAGCCAAGTCGAACTAGCGGGTTCCGGGGAGCTGTTTTTT. This gives the protein CASSQVELAGSGELFF.

This clonotype was seen many times. V usage is TRBV20-1 and J usage is TRBJ2-3; D uncertain. V shed 0 bases and J shed 4 bases, with 8 bases lying between them. The CDR3 is 13 residues long. Looked up from germline, CDR1 is DFQATT and CDR2 is SNEGSKA (reference sequence). CDR3 sequence: CSARDLTPDTQYF. For the CDR3, the DNA is TGCAGTGCTAGAGATCTCACGCCAGATACGCAGTATTTT.

In its sample, this clonotype was seen a few times. This chain joins TRBV10-3 and TRBJ2-7; D is unresolved. The V end was cut by 7 bases, the J end by 0 bases, with 10 bases between. The germline V gene has CDR1 ENHRY and CDR2 SYGVKD. This CDR3 is built from 13 residues. CDR3 loop: CAIKDGPSYEQYF. For the CDR3, the DNA is TGTGCCATCAAGGACGGTCCCTCCTACGAGCAGTACTTC.

This clonotype has ten or more counts. The V call is TRBV27, the J call TRBJ2-6; 10 nucleotides agree with TRBD2. J gave up 0 bases and V 5 bases, and 7 bases lay outside the gene matches. The CDR3 has 18 residues. CDR1 and CDR2 from the germline V gene are MNHEY and SMNVEV (reference sequence). The CDR3 loop reads CASSPASGRTSGANVLTF. In DNA, the CDR3 is TGTGCCAGCAGTCCGGCTAGCGGGAGAACCTCTGGGGCCAACGTCCTGACTTTC. The whole variable domain, remainder taken from reference TRBV27 and TRBJ2-6, is EAQVTQNPRYLITVTGKKLTVTCSQNMNHEYMSWYRQDPGLGLRQIYYSMNVEVTDKGDVPEGYKVSRKEKRNFPLILESPSPNQTSLYFCASSPASGRTSGANVLTFGAGSRLTVL.

This clonotype has only a few counts. CDR3 nucleotides: TGCGCCAGCAGCTCCCACAGCGCGGACTCCTACGAGCAGTACTTC. Translated, it gives CASSSHSADSYEQYF. This chain connects TRBV5-1 to TRBJ2-7, with D unclear. The CDR3 is 15 residues long. V lost 3 bases, J lost 0 bases, and 13 bases lay in between. Germline CDR1 reads SGHRS; CDR2 reads YFSETQ.

This clonotype was seen only a few times. This chain uses TRBV7-7 with TRBJ2-3; 7 bases match TRBD2. CDR1 is SSHAT and CDR2 is FNYEAQ in the germline V gene (reference sequence). V was clipped by 5 bases and J by 3 bases; unmatched bases: 5. CDR3 length: 14 residues. In DNA, the CDR3 is TGTGCCAGCAGCCCCCAGCGGGGAACAGATACGCAGTATTTT. Its protein is CASSPQRGTDTQYF. The whole variable domain, remainder taken from reference TRBV7-7 and TRBJ2-3, is GAGVSQSPRYKVTKRGQDVTLRCDPISSHATLYWYQQALGQGPEFLTYFNYEAQPDKSGLPSDRFSAERPEGSISTLTIQRTEQRDSAMYRCASSPQRGTDTQYFGPGTRLTVL.

The rearrangement joins TRBV5-6 to TRBJ2-2, with 12 positions matching TRBD2. With V trimmed by 4 bases and J by 4 bases, 11 bases remained unmatched. The germline V gene encodes CDR1 SGHDT and CDR2 YYEEEE. This CDR3 has 18 amino acids. The DNA for the CDR3 is TGTGCCAGCAGCCCATACGAAGGACTAGCGGGATCCACCGGGGAGCTGTTTTTT. This sequence encodes CASSPYEGLAGSTGELFF.

The chain couples TRBV25-1 to TRBJ2-7; the D is unclear. Germline V gene sequence: CDR1 MGHDK, CDR2 SYGVNS. The CDR3 totals 11 residues. V lost 1 base to trimming and J lost 4 bases, with 2 bases between them. CDR3 bases: TGTGCCAGCAGTGAATCTTACGAGCAGTACTTC. It yields the protein CASSESYEQYF.

This chain connects TRBV2 to TRBJ2-7, with a tentative D call TRBD2 (6 bases). V gave up 4 bases and J gave up 2 bases, with 15 bases separating them. Germline lookup yields CDR1 SNHLY and CDR2 FYNNEI. The CDR3 is made up of 15 amino acids. Here the CDR3 reads CASSGAGRATYEQYF. In DNA, the CDR3 is TGTGCCAGCAGTGGAGCGGGCAGGGCGACCTACGAGCAGTACTTC.

This clonotype was found a few times. The chain has TRBV6-1 and TRBJ1-3; D call uncertain. Germline values: CDR1 MNHNS, CDR2 SASEGT. The CDR3 length is 17 residues. With 3 bases removed from V and 0 bases from J, the gap between germline ends came to 15 bases. CDR3 coding DNA: TGTGCCAGCAGTGAGCTCCCAGGTGGGAGCTCTGGAAACACCATATATTTT. Translating it yields CASSELPGGSSGNTIYF.

This clonotype was recorded many times. The V and J genes are TRBV29-1 and TRBJ1-2; 7 nucleotides line up with TRBD1. The V and J ends lost 6 bases and 8 bases, in that order; junction bases with no gene match: 3. The CDR3 is made up of 10 amino acids. The germline V gene encodes CDR1 SQVTM and CDR2 ANQGSEA. CDR3 in amino acids: CSVDRDGYTF. The CDR3 coding sequence is TGCAGCGTAGACAGGGACGGCTACACCTTC.

The chain has TRBV7-2 and TRBJ2-7; D unresolved. Per germline, CDR1 SGHTA and CDR2 FQGNSA. Trimming removed 0 bases from V and 3 bases from J, with 6 bases in between. The CDR3 runs 13 residues. The CDR3 DNA is TGTGCCAGCAGCTTAGCTGCGGACTACGAGCAGTACTTC. It encodes CASSLAADYEQYF.

This chain connects TRBV28 to TRBJ1-1, with D perhaps matching TRBD1 (5 bases). CDR1 and CDR2 from the germline V gene are MDHEN and SYDVKM. The CDR3 has 13 amino acids. Trimming left V 6 bases short and J 8 bases short, with 16 bases between. The CDR3 here is CASRPQVRTEAFF. The CDR3 DNA is TGTGCCAGCAGGCCCCAGGTCAGGACAGAAGCTTTCTTT. The variable domain in full, with the rest retrieved from reference TRBV28 and TRBJ1-1, is DVKVTQSSRYLVKRTGEKVFLECVQDMDHENMFWYRQDPGLGLRLIYFSYDVKMKEKGDIPEGYSVSREKKERFSLILESASTNQTSMYLCASRPQVRTEAFFGQGTRLTVV.

V gene TRBV2 combines with J gene TRBJ1-4; 9 bases align to TRBD1. Losses at the gene ends were 8 bases for V and 5 bases for J; bases not matched to a gene: 0. Germline lookup yields CDR1 SNHLY and CDR2 FYNNEI. This CDR3 is 12 amino acids long. The CDR3 DNA reads as TGTGCCAGCGGGACAGGGAATGAAAAACTGTTTTTT. It specifies CASGTGNEKLFF.

The chain has TRBV5-1 and TRBJ2-5, with a possible D match to TRBD2 (6 bases). Germline loops: CDR1 SGHRS, CDR2 YFSETQ. V lost 0 bases and J 3 bases, leaving 9 bases between the germline ends. This CDR3 is 14 amino acids long. CDR3 protein: CASSLEAGKETQYF. CDR3 nucleotide sequence: TGCGCCAGCAGCTTGGAGGCGGGAAAAGAGACCCAGTACTTC.